Below, 32 T cell receptor beta chains from the same sample are listed, as sequenced in a study of T cell therapy after organ transplantation. Time point described: 20-29 weeks after completion of therapy. Using immunoSEQ multiplex PCR, the repertoire was profiled, and TCRdb retains in-frame clones only, with some absent. This table holds 20,000 to 25,000 clones, 84% found once. Their target antigens are unknown. The sequences come from CD8+ T cells from blood, collected after autologous CMV-specific T cell therapy. The source of these receptors is a human patient who had received a solid organ transplant and had CMV disease. Some T cells may originate from the graft donor.

The genes are TRBV27 and TRBJ2-1; 12 positions match TRBD1. The CDR3 is made up of 15 amino acids. With V trimmed by 2 bases and J by 7 bases, 3 bases remained unmatched. From germline, CDR1 is MNHEY and CDR2 SMNVEV (reference sequence). The CDR3 loop reads CASSLGTGGVNEQFF. CDR3 DNA: TGTGCCAGCAGTTTAGGGACAGGGGGCGTGAATGAGCAGTTCTTC.

The J gene is TRBJ2-5, the V gene TRBV4-3; perhaps TRBD1 as D (6 bases). Germline V CDR1 and CDR2: LGHNA, YSLEER. The V end was cut by 0 bases, the J end by 5 bases, with 19 bases between. CDR3 size: 17 residues. The CDR3 nucleotides read TGCGCCAGCAGCCAAGATGACGGGACAACCGAGGGGGAGACCCAGTACTTC. It codes for CASSQDDGTTEGETQYF.

V usage is TRBV6-4 and J usage is TRBJ2-3, with 14 bases that match TRBD2. Germline V gene sequence: CDR1 MRHNA, CDR2 SNTAGT. The CDR3 sequence is 15 residues long. V gave up 7 bases and J gave up 7 bases; unmatched junction bases: 7. CDR3 in DNA: TGTGCCAGCATCCAGACTAGCGGGGGGGTTTATACGCAGTATTTT. Residues: CASIQTSGGVYTQYF.

The chain recombines TRBV4-1 with TRBJ2-7; possible D gene TRBD1, 5 bases. CDR1 and CDR2 (germline): MGHRA, YSYEKL. Trimming took 5 bases from V and 2 from J, leaving 16 bases between them. The CDR3 extends over 15 amino acids. The CDR3 region is CASSAGYSRAYEQYF. As DNA, the CDR3 is TGCGCCAGCAGCGCCGGCTACTCCAGGGCCTACGAGCAGTACTTC.

The chain joins TRBV7-6 to TRBJ2-7, with TRBD2 matching over 7 bases. The CDR3 consists of 16 residues. J gave up 3 bases and V 0 bases, and 8 bases lay outside the gene matches. Germline assignment: CDR1 SGHVS and CDR2 FNYEAQ. The CDR3 here is CASSLALAGVSYEQYF. Here the CDR3 DNA reads TGTGCCAGCAGCTTAGCGCTCGCGGGGGTTAGCTACGAGCAGTACTTC.

V and J are TRBV9 and TRBJ1-2; D might be TRBD1 (5 bases). V was trimmed by 3 bases and J by 4 bases, leaving 10 bases between them. CDR1 SGDLS and CDR2 YYNGEE come from the germline V gene. There are 13 residues in the CDR3. Here the CDR3 reads CASSGGLSYGYTF. CDR3 coding DNA: TGTGCCAGCAGCGGGGGACTAAGCTATGGCTACACCTTC.

The genes are TRBV19 and TRBJ1-5; TRBD1 aligns across 7 bases. Trimming at V came to 5 bases and at J to 5 bases, leaving 9 bases not matched to a gene. CDR3 length: 15 residues. Per the germline V gene, CDR1 is LNHDA and CDR2 is SQIVND (reference sequence). The CDR3 DNA is TGTGCCAGTAGTCTGGGACAGCTGCTGGATCAGCCCCAGCATTTT. Its protein is CASSLGQLLDQPQHF.

The chain couples TRBV4-1 to TRBJ1-2; no firm D call. This CDR3 comprises 14 residues. The V gene's germline CDR1 is MGHRA and CDR2 YSYEKL. Trimming took 1 base from V and 0 from J, leaving 6 bases between them. The CDR3, as DNA: TGCGCCAGCAGCCAAGGATCAGCTAACTATGGCTACACCTTC. Translated: CASSQGSANYGYTF.

This clone was seen more than once but under ten times. The chain carries TRBV6-5 and TRBJ2-7; D ambiguous. Germline lookup yields CDR1 MNHEY and CDR2 SVGAGI. This CDR3 has 14 residues. Trimming pared 0 bases from V and 2 bases from J, leaving 8 bases between. The CDR3 DNA sequence: TGTGCCAGCAGTTACTCCTGGACGACCTACGAGCAGTACTTC. The encoded protein is CASSYSWTTYEQYF.

This clone is medium-sized in the sample. CDR3 in amino acids: CASSLNFQGGSNQPQHF. The CDR3 region has the DNA TGTGCCAGCAGTTTAAATTTCCAGGGTGGAAGCAATCAGCCCCAGCATTTT. The genes are TRBV27 and TRBJ1-5; D perhaps matches TRBD1 (5 bases). This CDR3 spans 17 amino acids. Trimming shortened V by 2 bases and J by 1 base, and 15 bases separated the two germline ends. The germline CDR1 and CDR2 sequences are MNHEY and SMNVEV (reference sequence).

The chain employs TRBV7-9 and TRBJ1-2; perhaps TRBD1 as D (5 bases). Germline V gene data show CDR1 as SEHNR and CDR2 as FQNEAQ (reference sequence). The V and J ends lost 5 bases and 0 bases respectively, with 16 bases between them. The CDR3 sequence is 16 residues long. The chain's CDR3 is CASSPPPGLANYGYTF. CDR3 DNA: TGTGCCAGCAGCCCCCCTCCGGGACTTGCTAACTATGGCTACACCTTC.

The chain recombines TRBV14 with TRBJ2-1; possibly TRBD2 for D (7 bases). Trimming left V 1 base short and J 7 bases short, with 11 bases between. Germline-derived CDR1 and CDR2 are SGHDN and FVKESK. This CDR3 has 14 amino acids. The CDR3 spells CASSQVEGGNEQFF. DNA of the CDR3: TGTGCCAGCAGCCAAGTGGAGGGGGGGAATGAGCAGTTCTTC.

The chain has TRBV6-5 and TRBJ1-5; D remains ambiguous. This CDR3 is 15 amino acids long. CDR1 is MNHEY and CDR2 is SVGAGI in the germline V gene. V lost 2 bases and J lost 0, with 8 bases in between. The CDR3 protein is CASSYKGGSNQPQHF. The CDR3 coding sequence is TGTGCCAGCAGTTACAAGGGTGGTAGCAATCAGCCCCAGCATTTT.

V gene TRBV27 combines with J gene TRBJ2-1, with D perhaps TRBD1 or TRBD2 (5 bases each). V was trimmed by 5 bases and J by 8 bases, leaving 22 bases between them. Per the germline V gene, CDR1 is MNHEY and CDR2 is SMNVEV (reference sequence). The CDR3 covers 16 residues. The DNA for the CDR3 is TGTGCCAGCAGTCTACCGACACTGAGGGGTACTCATGAGCAGTTCTTC. Translated: CASSLPTLRGTHEQFF.

V and J are TRBV27 and TRBJ2-7; TRBD1 might be the D (6 bases). This CDR3 comprises 14 residues. Germline CDR1 is MNHEY and CDR2 is SMNVEV (reference sequence). Trimming removed 9 bases from V and 0 bases from J, with 15 bases in between. CDR3 loop: CASRDILTSYEQYF. In DNA, the CDR3 is TGTGCCAGTAGGGACATCCTTACCTCCTACGAGCAGTACTTC.

This chain uses TRBV19 with TRBJ1-3; no reliable D call. Per germline, CDR1 LNHDA and CDR2 SQIVND (reference sequence). V lost 7 bases, J lost 4 bases, and 8 bases lay in between. CDR3 size: 12 residues. CDR3 in DNA: TGTGCCAGTACCCCATCAGGAAACACCATATATTTT. It is translated as CASTPSGNTIYF. Complete variable domain (other parts from reference TRBV19 and TRBJ1-3): DGGITQSPKYLFRKEGQNVTLSCEQNLNHDAMYWYRQDPGQGLRLIYYSQIVNDFQKGDIAEGYSVSREKKESFPLTVTSAQKNPTAFYLCASTPSGNTIYFGEGSWLTVV.

This clone has a single count. This rearrangement joins TRBV7-9 to TRBJ2-4; the D call may be TRBD1 or TRBD2 (5 bases each). The V end was cut by 4 bases, the J end by 5 bases, with 15 bases between. The CDR3 has 15 amino acids. CDR1 and CDR2 (germline): SEHNR, FQNEAQ (reference sequence). CDR3 amino acids: CASSSLGVGQNIQYF. The CDR3 nucleotides are TGTGCCAGCAGCTCACTAGGGGTGGGGCAAAACATTCAGTACTTC.

The chain employs TRBV27 and TRBJ2-3; 7 nucleotides align to TRBD2. The V gene's germline CDR1 is MNHEY and CDR2 SMNVEV (reference sequence). V dropped 0 bases and J dropped 5; count of bases not matched to a gene: 5. This CDR3 contains 15 residues. The CDR3, as DNA: TGTGCCAGCAGTTTATCGGGAGGGAAAGGAGATACGCAGTATTTT. It translates to CASSLSGGKGDTQYF.

V gene TRBV15 combines with J gene TRBJ2-3; TRBD1 might be the D (6 bases). The CDR3 has 16 residues. Germline lookup yields CDR1 LNHNV and CDR2 YYDKDF (reference sequence). The V gene lost 1 base and the J gene lost 2 bases, with 13 bases spanning the gap. The CDR3 reads CATSRGAGEHTDTQYF. For the CDR3, the DNA is TGTGCCACCAGCAGAGGTGCAGGGGAACACACAGATACGCAGTATTTT.

This clone appeared a few times. This chain uses TRBV20-1 with TRBJ1-1, with 9 positions matching TRBD1. This CDR3 is 11 amino acids long. Germline CDR1 DFQATT, CDR2 SNEGSKA (reference sequence). The CDR3 nucleotides are TGCAACACAGGGGGCTGGACTGAAGCTTTCTTT. This gives the protein CNTGGWTEAFF.

This chain links TRBV7-2 with TRBJ2-7; 8 bases agree with TRBD1. The J segment lost 0 bases and the V segment lost 2 bases, leaving 6 bases of the junction unmatched. The CDR3 spans 16 residues. Germline values: CDR1 SGHTA, CDR2 FQGNSA. The chain's CDR3 is CASSLLRQGPSYEQYF. CDR3 nucleotide sequence: TGTGCCAGCAGCTTACTCAGACAGGGGCCCTCCTACGAGCAGTACTTC.

J is TRBJ2-7 and V is TRBV28, with TRBD2 matching over 7 bases. Germline V lookup: CDR1 MDHEN, CDR2 SYDVKM. V dropped 4 bases and J dropped 3; count of bases not matched to a gene: 6. This CDR3 is built from 14 residues. CDR3 nucleotides: TGTGCCAGCAGTTCAAGGCTAGCGGACTACGAGCAGTACTTC. The encoded protein is CASSSRLADYEQYF.

In this sample, this clone turned up once. The chain joins TRBV13 to TRBJ2-1; TRBD2 matches 7 bases. The CDR3 extends over 16 amino acids. Germline V gives CDR1 PRHDT, CDR2 FYEKMQ (reference sequence). Germline trimming cut 5 bases from V and 8 bases from J; bases unmatched to any gene: 15. The CDR3 sequence is CASSTSRGRALYEQFF. The CDR3 DNA sequence: TGTGCCAGCAGCACTTCGAGAGGGAGGGCCTTGTATGAGCAGTTCTTC.

This chain connects TRBV27 to TRBJ2-1; TRBD2 agrees at 9 bases. Germline assignment: CDR1 MNHEY and CDR2 SMNVEV (reference sequence). The CDR3 spans 16 residues. Unmatched junction bases numbered 6, after V lost 5 bases and J lost 1 base. The CDR3 coding sequence is TGTGCCAGCAGTCCCTTGGCGGGAGGGTCCTACAATGAGCAGTTCTTC. This gives the protein CASSPLAGGSYNEQFF.

This rearrangement joins TRBV28 to TRBJ2-7; no clear D. The CDR3 is 13 residues long. Trimming removed 2 bases from V and 2 bases from J, with 7 bases in between. Germline V gene lookup returns CDR1 MDHEN and CDR2 SYDVKM. The CDR3 nucleotides read TGTGCCAGCAGTTTACAAGCTACCTACGAGCAGTACTTC. Its translation is CASSLQATYEQYF.

The gene calls are TRBV28 and TRBJ2-1; D possibly corresponds to TRBD2 (5 bases). Germline V gives CDR1 MDHEN, CDR2 SYDVKM. This CDR3 contains 12 residues. Trimming took off 6 bases at V and 9 bases at J, with 12 bases between the two ends. As DNA, the CDR3 is TGTGCCAGCAGCTCAACTGGAGGTGAGCAGTTCTTC. Encoded protein: CASSSTGGEQFF.

The J gene is TRBJ2-5, the V gene TRBV10-3, with 7 bases matching TRBD1. Germline V gene lookup returns CDR1 ENHRY and CDR2 SYGVKD. CDR3 length: 13 residues. J gave up 2 bases and V 6 bases, and 3 bases lay outside the gene matches. The DNA for the CDR3 is TGTGCCATCAGGCCGGGACAGCAAGAGACCCAGTACTTC. Its protein is CAIRPGQQETQYF.

The chain combines TRBV5-1 with TRBJ1-2; 10 nucleotides agree with TRBD1. There are 14 residues in the CDR3. Germline loops: CDR1 SGHRS, CDR2 YFSETQ. Trimming at V came to 4 bases and at J to 6 bases, leaving 6 bases not matched to a gene. CDR3 coding DNA: TGCGCCAGCAGCGAAGGACAGGGGGTGGATGGCTACACCTTC. Encoded protein: CASSEGQGVDGYTF.

The rearrangement joins TRBV5-1 to TRBJ2-6; 7 nucleotides agree with TRBD1. With V trimmed by 1 base and J by 0 bases, 4 bases remained unmatched. CDR1 is SGHRS and CDR2 is YFSETQ in the germline V gene. The CDR3 is 17 residues long. The CDR3 nucleotides read TGCGCCAGCAGCTTGACAGGGGCCCGCTCTGGGGCCAACGTCCTGACTTTC. Residues: CASSLTGARSGANVLTF.

This chain connects TRBV9 to TRBJ1-1; 7 nucleotides match TRBD1. Trimming cost V 7 bases and J 4 bases; bases outside gene matches: 10. In germline, CDR1 is SGDLS, CDR2 YYNGEE. The CDR3 consists of 14 residues. The CDR3 nucleotides are TGTGCCAGCGGCCAGGCAGGGGGTGTCACTGAAGCTTTCTTT. This encodes CASGQAGGVTEAFF.

The genes are TRBV4-1 and TRBJ2-3; 10 nucleotides agree with TRBD2. CDR3 length: 16 residues. Germline-derived CDR1 and CDR2 are MGHRA and YSYEKL. With V trimmed by 3 bases and J by 4 bases, 7 bases remained unmatched. As DNA, the CDR3 is TGCGCCAGCAGCCATGGTCCTAGCGGGAGCTCAGATACGCAGTATTTT. Translated, it gives CASSHGPSGSSDTQYF.

The rearrangement joins TRBV7-9 to TRBJ2-5, with D perhaps assigned TRBD1 or TRBD2 (6 bases each). This CDR3 is built from 15 residues. Germline V lookup: CDR1 SEHNR, CDR2 FQNEAQ (reference sequence). V was clipped by 4 bases and J by 0 bases, with 12 bases between them. CDR3 in amino acids: CASSSGAINQETQYF. DNA of the CDR3: TGTGCCAGCAGCTCGGGGGCTATTAACCAAGAGACCCAGTACTTC.